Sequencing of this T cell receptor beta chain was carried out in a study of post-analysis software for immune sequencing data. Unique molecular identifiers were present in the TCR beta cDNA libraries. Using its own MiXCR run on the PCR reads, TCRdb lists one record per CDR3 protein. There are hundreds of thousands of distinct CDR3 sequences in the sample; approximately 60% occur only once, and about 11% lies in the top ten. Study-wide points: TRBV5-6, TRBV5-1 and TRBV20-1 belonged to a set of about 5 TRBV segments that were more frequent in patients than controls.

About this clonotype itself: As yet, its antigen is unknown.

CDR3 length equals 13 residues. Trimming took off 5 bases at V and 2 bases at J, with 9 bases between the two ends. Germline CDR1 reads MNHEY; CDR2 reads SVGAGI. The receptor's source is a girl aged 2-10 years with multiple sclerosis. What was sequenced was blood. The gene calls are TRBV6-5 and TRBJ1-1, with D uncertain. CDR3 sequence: CASSPYSNTEAFF. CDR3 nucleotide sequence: TGTGCCAGCAGTCCATACAGTAACACTGAAGCTTTCTTT.